Shown below are 27 T cell receptor beta chains from a single sample sequenced in a study of Graves' ophthalmopathy and Graves' hyperthyroidism. TCR beta CDR3 amplification used RNA transcripts. An initial RT-PCR round employing HTBI primers preceded a second-round multiplex PCR. A single record per CDR3 protein comes from TCRdb applying MiXCR to the multiplex PCR reads. The sample includes roughly 1.1 million distinct CDR3 sequences, 35% to 40% seen only once; the top ten take 11%. Sample: peripheral blood or thyroid tissue (not recorded which). The receptors here all came from an adult man with Graves' hyperthyroidism.

This clonotype appeared many times. The chain couples TRBV29-1 to TRBJ2-7, with D possibly matching TRBD2 (5 bases). The CDR3 extends over 12 amino acids. Germline CDR1 and CDR2: SQVTM and ANQGSEA. The V gene lost 2 bases and the J gene lost 3 bases, with 8 bases spanning the gap. The DNA of the CDR3 is TGCAGCGTTGAAAGCGGAGGCTACGAGCAGTACTTC. Protein sequence: CSVESGGYEQYF.

This clonotype was seen a few times. The rearrangement links TRBV25-1 to TRBJ2-5; 9 bases match TRBD2. The junction had 7 bases not matched to a gene; V was cut back by 5 bases and J by 6 bases. The CDR3 is 14 residues long. In germline, CDR1 is MGHDK, CDR2 SYGVNS. In nucleotides, the CDR3 is TGTGCCAGCAGTCGAGATAGCGGGGGCAAGACCCAGTACTTC. Residues: CASSRDSGGKTQYF.

The rearrangement joins TRBV11-2 to TRBJ1-2, with TRBD1 matching 7 bases. The germline CDR1 and CDR2 sequences are SGHAT and FQNNGV. The length of the CDR3 is 13 residues. V lost 3 bases, J lost 10 bases, and 8 bases stayed unmatched. The CDR3 DNA is TGTGCCAGCAGCTTTGACAGGGTTGTTGACTACACCTTC. Its protein product is CASSFDRVVDYTF.

V usage is TRBV29-1 and J usage is TRBJ1-5, with D unresolved. CDR1 is SQVTM, CDR2 ANQGSEA, per germline. This CDR3 comprises 10 residues. Trimming pared 6 bases from V and 7 bases from J, leaving 7 bases between. CDR3 DNA sequence: TGCAGCGTGGACGGGCAGCCCCAGCATTTT. It specifies CSVDGQPQHF.

Concerning this clonotype itself: With a much larger clone just one base away, this may be a read error. The chain combines TRBV6-6 with TRBJ1-6; 8 nucleotides align to TRBD1. V lost 1 base, J lost 9 bases, and 5 bases stayed unmatched. The CDR3 is made up of 15 amino acids. The germline V gene encodes CDR1 MNHNY and CDR2 SVGAGI (reference sequence). The DNA for the CDR3 is TGTGCCAGCAGTTACTGCAGACAGGGGACTTCACCCCTCCACTTT. Translated: CASSYCRQGTSPLHF.

This clonotype appeared many times. The genes are TRBV11-2 and TRBJ2-7; D possibly corresponds to TRBD1 (5 bases). Germline CDR1 and CDR2: SGHAT and FQNNGV. The CDR3 loop spans 12 amino acids. Trimming cost V 0 bases and J 10 bases, with 10 bases left between them. The CDR3 spells CASSLDRQGQYF. Here the CDR3 DNA reads TGTGCCAGCAGCTTAGACCGCCAGGGACAGTACTTC. Based on the CDR3 plus reference TRBV11-2 and TRBJ2-7, the full variable domain is EAGVAQSPRYKIIEKRQSVAFWCNPISGHATLYWYQQILGQGPKLLIQFQNNGVVDDSQLPKDRFSAERLKGVDSTLKIQPAKLEDSAVYLCASSLDRQGQYFGPGTRLTVT.

The DNA for the CDR3 is TGTGCCAGCAGTGCCCGACAGGGAAATTTGCTTAATCAGCCCCAGCATTTT. Translating it yields CASSARQGNLLNQPQHF. This chain joins TRBV15 and TRBJ1-5; 7 nucleotides line up with TRBD1. The CDR3 covers 17 residues. After removal of 10 bases from V and 4 bases from J, the junction contained 19 bases not matched to a gene. The germline V gene encodes CDR1 LNHNV and CDR2 YYDKDF (reference sequence).

The V and J genes are TRBV6-6 and TRBJ1-5; 8 bases fit TRBD1. CDR3 length: 14 residues. Per germline, CDR1 MNHNY and CDR2 SVGAGI (reference sequence). V lost 5 bases, J lost 11 bases, and 11 bases stayed unmatched. The CDR3 DNA reads as TGTGCCAGCAGTCCACGGGACAGGATTATGGCCCAGCATTTT. It specifies CASSPRDRIMAQHF.

The chain combines TRBV5-1 with TRBJ2-7, with TRBD1 as a possible D gene (8 bases). In germline, CDR1 is SGHRS, CDR2 YFSETQ. This CDR3 comprises 15 residues. Trimming stripped 0 bases from V and 5 bases from J, with 15 bases between. CDR3 DNA sequence: TGCGCCAGCAGCTTGGTTCAGGGGGCGGGGGACGAGCAGTACTTC. It yields the protein CASSLVQGAGDEQYF.

With regard to this clonotype: Just one base apart from a much larger clone, this may be a read error. The rearrangement uses TRBV19 and TRBJ1-1; D is undetermined. This CDR3 spans 15 amino acids. Germline V lookup: CDR1 LNHDA, CDR2 SQIVND (reference sequence). For the CDR3, the DNA is TGTGCCGGTAGTCCCGGACGGGAAGTGAACACTGAAGCTTTCTTT. Amino acids: CAGSPGREVNTEAFF.

There are a few counts of this clonotype. CDR3 in amino acids: CASTNRGGETYEQYF. The CDR3 DNA is TGTGCCAGCACCAACCGGGGGGGGGAAACCTACGAGCAGTACTTC. The chain is built from TRBV6-5 and TRBJ2-7; TRBD2 matches at 8 bases. Trimming removed 7 bases from V and 2 bases from J; junction bases left unmatched: 10. This CDR3 contains 15 residues. Germline assignment: CDR1 MNHEY and CDR2 SVGAGI.

The V call is TRBV28, the J call TRBJ2-6; D unclear. Trimming stripped 7 bases from V and 4 bases from J, with 11 bases between. Germline V lookup: CDR1 MDHEN, CDR2 SYDVKM. This CDR3 spans 14 amino acids. In DNA, the CDR3 is TGTGCCAGCAAGACGTTCATCGGGGCCAACGTCCTGACTTTC. It specifies CASKTFIGANVLTF.

The V call is TRBV11-2, the J call TRBJ1-1, with D unresolved. The germline gives CDR1 SGHAT, CDR2 FQNNGV. With 4 bases removed from V and 1 base from J, the gap between germline ends came to 13 bases. The CDR3 has 15 residues. The CDR3 sequence: CASSSPRGENTEAFF. The CDR3 DNA reads TGTGCCAGCAGCTCGCCTCGCGGGGAGAACACTGAAGCTTTCTTT. The full variable domain, its missing parts supplied by reference TRBV11-2 and TRBJ1-1, is EAGVAQSPRYKIIEKRQSVAFWCNPISGHATLYWYQQILGQGPKLLIQFQNNGVVDDSQLPKDRFSAERLKGVDSTLKIQPAKLEDSAVYLCASSSPRGENTEAFFGQGTRLTVV.

This clonotype was observed many times. The chain combines TRBV5-1 with TRBJ2-5; D gene uncertain. The germline gives CDR1 SGHRS, CDR2 YFSETQ. V was trimmed by 0 bases and J by 0 bases, leaving 6 bases between them. The CDR3 has 14 amino acids. CDR3: CASSLGLYQETQYF. In nucleotides, the CDR3 is TGCGCCAGCAGCTTGGGACTGTACCAAGAGACCCAGTACTTC.

Concerning this clonotype: Because the CDR3's place on the DNA is in doubt, the DNA is left out and the CDR3 is given as listed by TCRdb. V gene TRBV10-3 combines with J gene TRBJ1-2; no check of the table's D call, TRBD1, against the DNA was made. Counting both end residues, the CDR3 totals 19 amino acids. Germline CDR1 ENHRY, CDR2 SYGVKD. CDR3 loop: CAISDFEANTGELFFGYTF.

The chain combines TRBV5-5 with TRBJ1-2; 10 nucleotides match TRBD1. The trim removed 0 bases at V and 4 bases at J, leaving 9 bases unmatched. The CDR3 spans 17 residues. Germline loops: CDR1 SGHKS, CDR2 YYEKEE (reference sequence). The CDR3 nucleotides read TGTGCCAGCAGCTTGGGGGGTGGGGACAGGGGTTTCTATGGCTACACCTTC. Translated: CASSLGGGDRGFYGYTF. Based on the CDR3 plus reference TRBV5-5 and TRBJ1-2, the full variable domain is DAGVTQSPTHLIKTRGQQVTLRCSPISGHKSVSWYQQVLGQGPQFIFQYYEKEERGRGNFPDRFSARQFPNYSSELNVNALLLGDSALYLCASSLGGGDRGFYGYTFGSGTRLTVV.

This clonotype occurred many times. The V call is TRBV7-2, the J call TRBJ2-5; 9 bases align to TRBD1. V trimming: 1 base; J trimming: 0 bases; junction bases outside the gene matches: 6. Germline CDR1 is SGHTA and CDR2 is FQGNSA. This CDR3 spans 17 amino acids. DNA of the CDR3: TGTGCCAGCAGCTTAGTACAGGGGGCCCAGTACCAAGAGACCCAGTACTTC. Amino acid sequence: CASSLVQGAQYQETQYF.

The chain recombines TRBV27 with TRBJ1-4; D perhaps matches TRBD1 (6 bases). This CDR3 region has 17 residues. Germline V gene sequence: CDR1 MNHEY, CDR2 SMNVEV (reference sequence). V lost 4 bases to trimming and J lost 2 bases, with 17 bases between them. The CDR3: CASSYRGPLYTNEKLFF. CDR3 in DNA: TGTGCCAGCAGTTATCGGGGGCCTCTTTACACTAATGAAAAACTGTTTTTT. The variable domain in full, completed from reference TRBV27 and TRBJ1-4, reads EAQVTQNPRYLITVTGKKLTVTCSQNMNHEYMSWYRQDPGLGLRQIYYSMNVEVTDKGDVPEGYKVSRKEKRNFPLILESPSPNQTSLYFCASSYRGPLYTNEKLFFGSGTQLSVL.

This clonotype was detected many times. The J gene is TRBJ1-2, the V gene TRBV5-1; a weak D match, TRBD1 (6 bases). This CDR3 spans 15 amino acids. Deletions cut 4 bases from V and 5 bases from J, with 18 bases between. CDR1 and CDR2 from the germline V gene are SGHRS and YFSETQ. The CDR3 protein is CASSLTGTIRYGYTF. The CDR3 DNA follows: TGCGCCAGCAGCCTAACCGGGACAATTCGTTATGGCTACACCTTC.

This clonotype has just a few counts. The chain combines TRBV9 with TRBJ2-7, with TRBD1 matching 9 bases. The CDR3 sequence is 15 residues long. Germline V gene data show CDR1 as SGDLS and CDR2 as YYNGEE. Trimming at V came to 5 bases and at J to 1 base, leaving 7 bases not matched to a gene. The CDR3 DNA is TGTGCCAGCAGTGAGACAGGGGGATGGTCCTACGAGCAGTACTTC. Amino acid sequence: CASSETGGWSYEQYF.

In this sample, this clonotype turned up a few times. The V and J genes are TRBV14 and TRBJ2-5, with TRBD1 as a possible D gene (5 bases). The end of the DNA is better explained by TRBJ2-7, so the J call may be wrong. The CDR3 extends over 14 amino acids. Germline CDR1 is SGHDN and CDR2 is FVKESK. CDR3 in DNA: TGTGCCAGCAGCCAAGACAGGGATGAGTACGAGCAGTACTTC. It is translated as CASSQDRDEYEQYF.

This clonotype was seen a handful of times. The gene calls are TRBV7-2 and TRBJ2-7, with D maybe TRBD1 (5 bases). V was trimmed by 3 bases and J by 6 bases, leaving 9 bases between them. This CDR3 is built from 12 residues. Germline V gene lookup returns CDR1 SGHTA and CDR2 FQGNSA. The CDR3 loop reads CASSLKGFEQYF. CDR3 bases: TGTGCCAGCAGCTTGAAGGGGTTCGAGCAGTACTTC.

The chain combines TRBV6-6 with TRBJ1-1; D uncertain. CDR1 is MNHNY, CDR2 SVGAGI, per germline (reference sequence). The CDR3 runs 13 residues. The V gene lost 7 bases and the J gene lost 1 base, with 10 bases spanning the gap. CDR3 loop: CASNSDTNTEAFF. The CDR3 coding sequence is TGTGCCAGCAACTCTGACACGAACACTGAAGCTTTCTTT.

Concerning this clonotype itself: A read error is possible here, since a much larger clone lies one base away. The CDR3 protein is CSARGTTFGYGYTF. DNA for the CDR3: TGCAGTGCTAGGGGCACCACTTTCGGCTATGGCTACACCTTC. The chain joins TRBV20-1 to TRBJ1-2; the D is unclear. The germline gives CDR1 DFQATT, CDR2 SNEGSKA (reference sequence). Trimming removed 3 bases at V and 4 bases at J, with 15 bases between. This CDR3 is built from 14 residues.

This clonotype was observed many times. The rearrangement links TRBV24-1 to TRBJ2-5, with a weak D call TRBD1 (6 bases). The V and J ends lost 3 bases and 1 base respectively, with 11 bases between them. This CDR3 contains 15 residues. CDR1 and CDR2 (germline): KGHDR, SFDVKD. CDR3 residues: CATSDARDIQETQYF. The CDR3 DNA is TGTGCCACCAGTGATGCTCGGGACATCCAAGAGACCCAGTACTTC.

The chain couples TRBV7-8 to TRBJ2-5; 8 bases fit TRBD1. CDR3 length: 15 amino acids. From germline, CDR1 is SGHVS and CDR2 FQNEAQ. V lost 1 base and J lost 12; bases outside the gene matches: 13. As DNA, the CDR3 is TGTGCCAGCAGCTTAGAGTCAGGGGGCAGGGTCTCAGAGTACTTC. Translated, it gives CASSLESGGRVSEYF.

The J gene is TRBJ1-1, the V gene TRBV12-3 or TRBV12-4, with no clear D. The CDR3 extends over 13 amino acids. Deletions cut 6 bases from V and 8 bases from J, with 16 bases between. The CDR3 DNA sequence: TGTGCCAGCAGACCGCGGGAGACCGGGGAAGCTTTCTTT. Protein: CASRPRETGEAFF.